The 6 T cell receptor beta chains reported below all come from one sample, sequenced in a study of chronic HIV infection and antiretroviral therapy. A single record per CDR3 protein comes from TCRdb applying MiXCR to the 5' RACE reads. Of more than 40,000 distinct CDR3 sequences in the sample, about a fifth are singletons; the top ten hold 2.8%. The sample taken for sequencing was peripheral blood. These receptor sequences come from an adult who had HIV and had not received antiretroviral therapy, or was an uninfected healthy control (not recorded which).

As DNA, the CDR3 is TGTGCCATCAGTGAGGCGGGGACCGCTCGGCGCAACAATGAGCAGTTCTTC. Residues: CAISEAGTARRNNEQFF. This chain connects TRBV10-3 to TRBJ2-1; tentatively, D is TRBD2 (6 bases). The CDR3 consists of 17 residues. CDR1 ENHRY and CDR2 SYGVKD come from the germline V gene. V lost 2 bases and J 5 bases, leaving 19 bases between the germline ends.

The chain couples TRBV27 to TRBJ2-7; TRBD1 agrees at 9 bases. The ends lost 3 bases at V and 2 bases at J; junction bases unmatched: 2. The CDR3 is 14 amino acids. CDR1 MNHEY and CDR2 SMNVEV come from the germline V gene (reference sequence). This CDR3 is CASSLNRGPYEQYF. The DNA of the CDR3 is TGTGCCAGCAGTTTGAACAGGGGGCCCTACGAGCAGTACTTC.

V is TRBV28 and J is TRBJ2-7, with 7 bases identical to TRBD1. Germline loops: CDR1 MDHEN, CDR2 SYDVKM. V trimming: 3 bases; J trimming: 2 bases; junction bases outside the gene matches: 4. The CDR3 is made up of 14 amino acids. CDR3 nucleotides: TGTGCCAGCAGTTTCCCCGGGACAGCCTACGAGCAGTACTTC. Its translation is CASSFPGTAYEQYF.

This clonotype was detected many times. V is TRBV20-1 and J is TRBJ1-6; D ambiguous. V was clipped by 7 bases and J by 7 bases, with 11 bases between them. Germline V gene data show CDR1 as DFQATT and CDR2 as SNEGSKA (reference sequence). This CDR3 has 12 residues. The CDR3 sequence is CSGTPGNSPLHF. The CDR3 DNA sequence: TGCAGTGGGACGCCAGGAAATTCACCCCTCCACTTT.

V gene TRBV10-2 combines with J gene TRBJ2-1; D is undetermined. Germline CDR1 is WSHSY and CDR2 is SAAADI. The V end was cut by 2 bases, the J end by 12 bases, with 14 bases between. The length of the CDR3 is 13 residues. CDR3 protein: CASSENRVWGQFF. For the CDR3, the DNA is TGCGCCAGCAGTGAGAACCGGGTTTGGGGGCAGTTCTTC.

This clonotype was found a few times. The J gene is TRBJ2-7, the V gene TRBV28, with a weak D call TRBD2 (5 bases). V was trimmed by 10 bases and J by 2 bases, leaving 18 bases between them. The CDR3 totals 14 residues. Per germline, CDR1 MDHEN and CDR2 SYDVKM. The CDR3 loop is CATHLGRAPYEQYF. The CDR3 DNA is TGTGCCACCCACCTGGGGAGAGCCCCCTACGAGCAGTACTTC. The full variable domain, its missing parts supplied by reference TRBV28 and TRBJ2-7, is DVKVTQSSRYLVKRTGEKVFLECVQDMDHENMFWYRQDPGLGLRLIYFSYDVKMKEKGDIPEGYSVSREKKERFSLILESASTNQTSMYLCATHLGRAPYEQYFGPGTRLTVT.